A single sample is the source of the 8 T cell receptor beta chains below, sequenced in a study of vaccination and CD4 T cells after COVID-19. Sample time point: late sampling 161 to 241 days after vaccination in a few convalescent patients. The treatment is: approximately nine-day PBMC culture with coronavirus spike peptide pools or control peptides (ViraFEST assay). With the Oncomine TCR Beta short-read assay, DNA from cultured CD4+ T cells was sequenced. TCRdb itself ran the PCR reads through MiXCR, one entry per CDR3 protein. This sample has about 26,000 distinct CDR3 sequences; around two fifths occur once, and the top ten carry roughly 4.9%. For these receptors, no antigen is known. Sequencing was performed on CD4+ T cells from blood, cultured in vitro, taken about 7 months after SARS-CoV-2 vaccination. These receptors were collected from a human donor who had recovered from COVID-19.

J is TRBJ2-7 and V is TRBV7-8; 14 bases fit TRBD2. Trimming at V came to 5 bases and at J to 4 bases, leaving 7 bases not matched to a gene. Germline V gene lookup returns CDR1 SGHVS and CDR2 FQNEAQ. This CDR3 has 16 amino acids. CDR3 loop: CASSLGTSGRGYEQYF. The CDR3 nucleotides are TGTGCCAGCAGCCTCGGGACTAGCGGGAGAGGGTACGAGCAGTACTTC.

CDR3 bases: TGTGCCAGCACCCGAGGAGGGGCCGGCTATGGCTACACCTTC. It encodes CASTRGGAGYGYTF. The chain recombines TRBV7-2 with TRBJ1-2; tentative D call: TRBD1 (5 bases). V lost 7 bases to trimming and J lost 4 bases, with 16 bases between them. Germline V CDR1 and CDR2: SGHTA, FQGNSA. The CDR3 covers 14 residues.

This clonotype was seen a few times. The chain has TRBV7-9 and TRBJ2-5; D gene ambiguous. Per germline, CDR1 SEHNR and CDR2 FQNEAQ (reference sequence). The CDR3 runs 13 residues. V shed 3 bases and J shed 5 bases, with 10 bases lying between them. The CDR3 bases are TGTGCCAGCAGCTTGAAACCGCCCGAGACCCAGTACTTC. It encodes CASSLKPPETQYF.

The genes are TRBV28 and TRBJ1-5; D ambiguous. The CDR3 runs 14 residues. The germline gives CDR1 MDHEN, CDR2 SYDVKM. The V end was cut by 7 bases, the J end by 0 bases, with 10 bases between. The CDR3 region is CASITVNSNQPQHF. CDR3 bases: TGTGCCAGCATCACAGTCAATAGCAATCAGCCCCAGCATTTT.

This clonotype was detected only a few times. The chain combines TRBV20-1 with TRBJ2-1; either TRBD1 or TRBD2 may fit D (5 bases each). This CDR3 region has 16 residues. In germline, CDR1 is DFQATT, CDR2 SNEGSKA (reference sequence). The germline V and J ends were trimmed by 0 bases and 0 bases, with 12 bases remaining between them. For the CDR3, the DNA is TGCAGTGCTAGAGATCTAATCGGGGCCTCCTACAATGAGCAGTTCTTC. Protein product: CSARDLIGASYNEQFF.

The chain has TRBV7-2 and TRBJ2-5; 7 bases fit TRBD1. The CDR3 sequence is 17 residues long. V lost 5 bases and J lost 3; bases outside the gene matches: 15. Germline V gives CDR1 SGHTA, CDR2 FQGNSA. CDR3 residues: CASSAARGQAQKETQYF. CDR3 DNA: TGTGCCAGCAGCGCCGCCCGTGGACAGGCCCAAAAAGAGACCCAGTACTTC.

The J gene is TRBJ2-3, the V gene TRBV10-2; TRBD2 agrees at 10 bases. Trimming removed 6 bases from V and 0 bases from J; junction bases left unmatched: 3. The CDR3 has 15 residues. Germline CDR1 and CDR2: WSHSY and SAAADI. Here the CDR3 DNA reads TGCGCCAGCAGGATGACTAGCGGGAGCACAGATACGCAGTATTTT. It encodes CASRMTSGSTDTQYF.

The J gene is TRBJ2-1, the V gene TRBV7-2; TRBD1 agrees at 8 bases. The CDR3 has 13 residues. V shed 0 bases and J 12 bases; nucleotides not matched to a gene: 4. Germline V gene data show CDR1 as SGHTA and CDR2 as FQGNSA. The CDR3 sequence is CASSLARDRRQFF. The CDR3 coding sequence is TGTGCCAGCAGCTTAGCCCGGGACAGGAGGCAGTTCTTC.